This T cell receptor (beta chain) was documented in a study of cytomegalovirus exposure and HLA in healthy donors. General study findings and limits: Evidence from a later analysis indicated that most CMV-associated TCR beta chains looked HLA-restricted. Accurate prediction of HLA-A and HLA-B alleles (for most subjects) was reportedly achieved from TCR beta sequences.

Details on this clone: What it binds is unknown.

Primers for the PCR totalled 60 Vbeta and 13 Jbeta. Produced via immunoSEQ multiplex PCR; TCRdb's table is partial and in-frame only. The sample totals 100,000 to 150,000 clones; its top ten clones hold approximately 1.6%. Looked up from germline, CDR1 is MNHNS and CDR2 is SASEGT. There are 16 residues in the CDR3. The junction had 11 bases not matched to a gene; V was cut back by 2 bases and J by 4 bases. The sequencing sample was made of PBMCs. The TCR comes from a man aged 18 to 30 in good health and CMV-seronegative. The chain combines TRBV6-1 with TRBJ2-7; 7 bases agree with TRBD2. In DNA form, the CDR3 reads TGTGCCAGCAGTGAAAGTGATACGGGAGGCTCATACGAGCAGTACTTC. This codes for CASSESDTGGSYEQYF.